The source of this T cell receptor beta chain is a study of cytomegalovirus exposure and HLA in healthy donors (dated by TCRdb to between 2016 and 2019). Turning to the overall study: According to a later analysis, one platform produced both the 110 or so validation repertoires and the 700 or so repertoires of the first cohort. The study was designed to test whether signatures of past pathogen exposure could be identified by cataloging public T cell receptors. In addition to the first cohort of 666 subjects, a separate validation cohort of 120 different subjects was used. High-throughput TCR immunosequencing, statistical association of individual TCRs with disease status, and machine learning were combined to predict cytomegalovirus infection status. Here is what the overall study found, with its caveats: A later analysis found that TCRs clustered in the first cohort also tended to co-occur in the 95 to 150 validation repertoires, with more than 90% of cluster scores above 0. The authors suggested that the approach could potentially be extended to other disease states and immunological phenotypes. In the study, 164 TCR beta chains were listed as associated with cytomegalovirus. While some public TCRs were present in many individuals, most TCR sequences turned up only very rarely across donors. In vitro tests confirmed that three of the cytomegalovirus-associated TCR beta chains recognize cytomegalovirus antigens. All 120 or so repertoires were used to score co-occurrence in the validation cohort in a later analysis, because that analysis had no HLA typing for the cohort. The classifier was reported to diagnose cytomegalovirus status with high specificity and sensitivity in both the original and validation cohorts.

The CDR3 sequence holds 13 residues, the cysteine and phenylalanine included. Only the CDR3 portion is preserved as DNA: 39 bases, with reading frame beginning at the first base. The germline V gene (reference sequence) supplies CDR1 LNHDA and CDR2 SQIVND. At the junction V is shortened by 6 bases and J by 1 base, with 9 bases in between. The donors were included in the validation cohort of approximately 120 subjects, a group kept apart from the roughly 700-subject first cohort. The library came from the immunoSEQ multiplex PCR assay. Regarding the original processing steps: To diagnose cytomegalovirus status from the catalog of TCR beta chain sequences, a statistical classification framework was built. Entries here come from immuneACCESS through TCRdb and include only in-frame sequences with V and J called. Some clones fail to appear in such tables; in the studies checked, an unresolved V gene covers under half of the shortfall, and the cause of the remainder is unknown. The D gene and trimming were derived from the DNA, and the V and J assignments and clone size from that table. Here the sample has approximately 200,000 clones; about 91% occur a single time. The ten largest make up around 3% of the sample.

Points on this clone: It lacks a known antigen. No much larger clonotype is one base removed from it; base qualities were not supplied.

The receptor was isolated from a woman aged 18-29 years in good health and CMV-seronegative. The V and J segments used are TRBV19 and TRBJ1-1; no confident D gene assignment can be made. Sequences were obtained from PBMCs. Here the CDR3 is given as CASSQQRNTEAFF. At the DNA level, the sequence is TGTGCCAGTAGCCAACAGAGGAACACTGAAGCTTTCTTT.